This TCR beta chain was observed in a study of immune heterogeneity within non-small cell lung tumors. Genomic DNA from bulk tumor acted as the template, and roughly 0.55 ug was loaded per sample. Several widely spaced biopsies per primary tumor were taken during surgery. Patients underwent curative surgery for untreated, newly diagnosed non-small cell lung cancer. Amplification of the TCR beta CDR3 was achieved through multiplex PCR with 32 V and 13 J primers. MiXCR was run by TCRdb on the multiplex PCR reads, yielding one entry per CDR3 protein. The sample lists thousands of distinct CDR3 sequences; under 30% were seen once. V was clipped by 5 bases and J by 5 bases, with 10 bases between them. Germline V gene sequence: CDR1 GTSNPN, CDR2 SVGIG (reference sequence). CDR3 size: 13 residues. By share, this clonotype ranks as medium-sized.

V and J are TRBV30 and TRBJ1-6, with D tentatively TRBD1 (5 bases). Sequenced: lung tumor tissue. The receptor was derived from a woman aged 55-70 years with non-small cell lung cancer. As DNA, the CDR3 is TGTGCCTGGGGCGGGGGAAATAATTCACCCCTCCACTTT. Its protein product is CAWGGGNNSPLHF. Full variable domain (remainder filled in from reference TRBV30 and TRBJ1-6): SQTIHQWPATLVQPVGSPLSLECTVEGTSNPNLYWYRQAAGRGLQLLFYSVGIGQISSEVPQNLSASRPQDRQFILSSKKLLLSDSGFYLCAWGGGNNSPLHFGNGTRLTVT.